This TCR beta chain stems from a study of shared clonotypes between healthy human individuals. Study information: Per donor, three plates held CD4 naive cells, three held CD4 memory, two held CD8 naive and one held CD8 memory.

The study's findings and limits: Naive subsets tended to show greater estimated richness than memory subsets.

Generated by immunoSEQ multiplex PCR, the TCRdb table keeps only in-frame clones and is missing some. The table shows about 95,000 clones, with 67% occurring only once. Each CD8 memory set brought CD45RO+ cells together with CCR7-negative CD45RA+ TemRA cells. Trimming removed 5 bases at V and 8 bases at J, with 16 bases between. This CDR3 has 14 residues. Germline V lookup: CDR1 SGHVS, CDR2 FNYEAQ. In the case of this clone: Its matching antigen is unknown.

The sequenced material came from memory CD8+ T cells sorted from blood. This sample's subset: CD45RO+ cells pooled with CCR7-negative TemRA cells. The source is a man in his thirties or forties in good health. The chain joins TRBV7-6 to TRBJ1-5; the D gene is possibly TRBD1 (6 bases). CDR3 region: CASSPYRGEEPQHF. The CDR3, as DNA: TGTGCCAGCAGCCCATATAGGGGGGAGGAGCCCCAGCATTTT.